This T cell receptor beta chain was observed in a study of untreated major depressive disorder. General observations from the study: Each subject's top five TRBV05-01 clones were all private. Depressed patients' CD4+ T cells carried increased TRBV05-01 (Vbeta 5.1) usage versus control CD4+ T cells.

Using immunoSEQ multiplex PCR, the repertoire was profiled, and TCRdb retains in-frame clones only, with some absent. Of roughly 13,000 clones in the sample, around nine tenths were seen once. Each depressed patient was pairwise matched to a non-depressed control for sex, age, current smoking status and body mass index. No major medical conditions, Axis I/II comorbidities, regular medication, or illicit drugs. V shed 1 base, J shed 5 bases, and the junction held 7 bases outside the gene matches. The CDR3 loop spans 16 amino acids. Germline V lookup: CDR1 SGHTA, CDR2 FQGNSA. As regards this clone: The antigen remains undetermined.

The chain uses TRBV7-2 and TRBJ2-2, with 7 bases matching TRBD2. The specimen sequenced was CD4+ T cells from PBMCs. This TCR was recovered from a woman younger than 45 with major depressive disorder. In DNA, the CDR3 is TGTGCCAGCAGCTTAGTAGGCGGGAGCGGAACCGGGGAGCTGTTTTTT. Its translation is CASSLVGGSGTGELFF.